The 3 T cell receptor beta chains listed next were all sequenced from one sample in a study of cytomegalovirus exposure and HLA in healthy donors (TCRdb year 2017). Library preparation employed the immunoSEQ multiplex PCR assay. The multiplex PCR relied on a mix of 60 forward primers for TCR Vbeta segments and 13 reverse primers for TCR Jbeta segments. In TCRdb, the immuneACCESS table is reduced to in-frame sequences with V and J assigned. These tables do not hold every clone; where another copy was compared, an unresolved V gene accounts for under half, and the others remain unexplained. This sample comprises 250,000 to 350,000 clones, roughly 89% of them detected only once. Of the sample, 2% to 3% falls within the top ten clones. Sequenced sample: PBMCs. These receptors originate from a woman under 30 in good health and CMV-seronegative.

The chain has TRBV7-9 and TRBJ1-1; 11 bases match TRBD1. CDR1 is SEHNR, CDR2 FQNEAQ, per germline (reference sequence). The CDR3 contains 16 residues. Unmatched junction bases numbered 8, after V lost 5 bases and J lost 3 bases. CDR3 in amino acids: CASSRGQGAQDTEAFF. DNA for the CDR3: TGTGCCAGCAGCAGAGGACAGGGGGCGCAGGACACTGAAGCTTTCTTT.

V gene TRBV6-1 combines with J gene TRBJ1-1; TRBD1 agrees at 9 bases. The CDR3 is 15 amino acids. The germline gives CDR1 MNHNS, CDR2 SASEGT. Trimming took 5 bases from V and 4 from J; bases not matched to a gene: 8. In DNA form, the CDR3 reads TGTGCCAGCAGTACCTGGACAGGGGAGACCACTGAAGCTTTCTTT. This gives the protein CASSTWTGETTEAFF.

As concerns this clone: The germline gene is not matched at one end of the junction; a read error may be the cause. The chain is built from TRBV29-1 and TRBJ1-1; D remains unclear. The CDR3 runs to 12 residues. Germline V CDR1 and CDR2: SQVTM, ANQGSEA. In nucleotides, the CDR3 is TGCAGCGTACAAAGACTGAACACTGAGGCTTTCTTT. This sequence encodes CSVQRLNTEAFF. Filled out from reference TRBV29-1 and TRBJ1-1, the complete variable domain reads SAVISQKPSRDICQRGTSLTIQCQVDSQVTMMFWYRQQPGQSLTLIATANQGSEATYESGFVIDKFPISRPNLTFSTLTVSNMSPEDSSIYLCSVQRLNTEAFFGQGTRLTVV.